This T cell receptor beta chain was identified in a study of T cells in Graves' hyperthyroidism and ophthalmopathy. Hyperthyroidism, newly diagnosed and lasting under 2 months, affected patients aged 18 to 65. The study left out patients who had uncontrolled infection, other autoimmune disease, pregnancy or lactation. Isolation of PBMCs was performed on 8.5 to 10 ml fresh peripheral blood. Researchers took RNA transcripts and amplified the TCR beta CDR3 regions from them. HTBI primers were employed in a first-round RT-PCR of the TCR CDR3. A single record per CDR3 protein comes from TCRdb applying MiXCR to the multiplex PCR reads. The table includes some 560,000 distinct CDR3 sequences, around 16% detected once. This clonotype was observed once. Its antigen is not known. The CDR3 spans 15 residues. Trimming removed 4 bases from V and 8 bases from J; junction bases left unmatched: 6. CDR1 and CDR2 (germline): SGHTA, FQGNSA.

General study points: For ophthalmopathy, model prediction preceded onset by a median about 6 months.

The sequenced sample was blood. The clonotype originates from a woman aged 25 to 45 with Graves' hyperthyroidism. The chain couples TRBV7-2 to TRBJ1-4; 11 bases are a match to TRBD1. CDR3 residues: CASSYGTGGLEKLFF. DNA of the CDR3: TGTGCCAGCAGCTACGGGACAGGGGGATTAGAAAAACTGTTTTTT.